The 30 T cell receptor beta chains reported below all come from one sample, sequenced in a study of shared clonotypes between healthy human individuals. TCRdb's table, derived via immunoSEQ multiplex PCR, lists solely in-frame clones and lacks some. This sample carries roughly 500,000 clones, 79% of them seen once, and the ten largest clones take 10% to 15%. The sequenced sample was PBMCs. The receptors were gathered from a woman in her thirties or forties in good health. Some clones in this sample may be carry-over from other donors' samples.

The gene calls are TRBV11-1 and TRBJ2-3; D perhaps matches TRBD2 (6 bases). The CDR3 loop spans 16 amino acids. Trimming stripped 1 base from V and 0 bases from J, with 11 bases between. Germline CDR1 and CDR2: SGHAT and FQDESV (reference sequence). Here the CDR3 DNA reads TGTGCCAGCAGCTTAGAAGGAGGGACCAGCACAGATACGCAGTATTTT. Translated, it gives CASSLEGGTSTDTQYF.

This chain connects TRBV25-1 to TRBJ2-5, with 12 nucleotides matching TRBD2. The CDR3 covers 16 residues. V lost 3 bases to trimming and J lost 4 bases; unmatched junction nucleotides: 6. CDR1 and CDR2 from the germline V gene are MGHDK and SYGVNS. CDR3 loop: CASSDHRLAGAETQYF. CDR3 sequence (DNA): TGTGCCAGCAGTGACCACCGACTAGCGGGAGCAGAGACCCAGTACTTC.

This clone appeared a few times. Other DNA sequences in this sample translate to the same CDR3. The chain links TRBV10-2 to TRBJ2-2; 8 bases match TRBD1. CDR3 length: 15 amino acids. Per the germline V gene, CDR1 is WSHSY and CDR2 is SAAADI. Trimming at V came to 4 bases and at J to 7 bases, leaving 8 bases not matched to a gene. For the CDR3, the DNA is TGCGCCAGCAGTGGTGCAGGGGGCGCAAACGGGGAGCTGTTTTTT. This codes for CASSGAGGANGELFF.

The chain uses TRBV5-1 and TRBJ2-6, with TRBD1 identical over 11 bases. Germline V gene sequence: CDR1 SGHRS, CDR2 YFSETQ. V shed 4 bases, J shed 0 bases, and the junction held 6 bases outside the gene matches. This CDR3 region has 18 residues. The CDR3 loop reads CASSLRTGGFSGANVLTF. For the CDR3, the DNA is TGCGCCAGCAGCCTACGGACAGGGGGCTTCTCTGGGGCCAACGTCCTGACTTTC. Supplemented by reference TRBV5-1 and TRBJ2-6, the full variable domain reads KAGVTQTPRYLIKTRGQQVTLSCSPISGHRSVSWYQQTPGQGLQFLFEYFSETQRNKGNFPGRFSGRQFSNSRSEMNVSTLELGDSALYLCASSLRTGGFSGANVLTFGAGSRLTVL.

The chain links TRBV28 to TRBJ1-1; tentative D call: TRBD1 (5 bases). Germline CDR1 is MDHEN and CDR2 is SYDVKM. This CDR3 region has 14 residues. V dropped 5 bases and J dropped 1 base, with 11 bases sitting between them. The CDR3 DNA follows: TGTGCCAGCAGTCCCTGGGGCGGGAACACTGAAGCTTTCTTT. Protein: CASSPWGGNTEAFF.

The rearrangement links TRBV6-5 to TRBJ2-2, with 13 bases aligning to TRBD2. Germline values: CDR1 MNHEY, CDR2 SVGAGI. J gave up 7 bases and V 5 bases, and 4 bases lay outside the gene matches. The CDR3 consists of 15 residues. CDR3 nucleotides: TGTGCCAGCAGTCGACTAGCGGGAGGTAACGGGGAGCTGTTTTTT. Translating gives CASSRLAGGNGELFF.

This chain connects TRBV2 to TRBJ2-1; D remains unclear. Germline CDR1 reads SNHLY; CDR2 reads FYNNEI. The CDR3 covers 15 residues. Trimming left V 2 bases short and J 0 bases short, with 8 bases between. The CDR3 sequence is CASSELSRSYNEQFF. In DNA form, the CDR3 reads TGTGCCAGCAGTGAACTTTCCCGCTCCTACAATGAGCAGTTCTTC.

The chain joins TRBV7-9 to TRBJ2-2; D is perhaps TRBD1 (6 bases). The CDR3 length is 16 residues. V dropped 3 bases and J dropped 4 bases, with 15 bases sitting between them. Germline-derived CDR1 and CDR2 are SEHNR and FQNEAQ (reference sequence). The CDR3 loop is CASSFPGQLFTGELFF. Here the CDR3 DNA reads TGTGCCAGCAGCTTCCCTGGACAGCTGTTCACCGGGGAGCTGTTTTTT.

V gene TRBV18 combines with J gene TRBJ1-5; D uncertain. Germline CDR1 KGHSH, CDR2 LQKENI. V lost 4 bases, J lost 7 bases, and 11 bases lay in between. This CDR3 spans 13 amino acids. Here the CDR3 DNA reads TGTGCCAGCTCACTCGACGATGGACAGCCCCAGCATTTT. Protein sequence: CASSLDDGQPQHF.

CDR3 loop: CASSVGGIYGYTF. Written as DNA, the CDR3 is TGTGCCAGCTCAGTAGGAGGCATCTATGGCTACACCTTC. The chain has TRBV18 and TRBJ1-2, with D uncertain. The CDR3 spans 13 residues. V was pared by 5 bases and J by 4 bases, with 11 bases between. In germline, CDR1 is KGHSH, CDR2 LQKENI.

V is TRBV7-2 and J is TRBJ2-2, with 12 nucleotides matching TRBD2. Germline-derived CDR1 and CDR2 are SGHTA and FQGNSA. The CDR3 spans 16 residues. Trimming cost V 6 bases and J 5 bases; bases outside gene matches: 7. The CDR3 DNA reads TGTGCCAGCAGTCCCTTGACTAGCGGGAGTACCGGGGAGCTGTTTTTT. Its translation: CASSPLTSGSTGELFF.

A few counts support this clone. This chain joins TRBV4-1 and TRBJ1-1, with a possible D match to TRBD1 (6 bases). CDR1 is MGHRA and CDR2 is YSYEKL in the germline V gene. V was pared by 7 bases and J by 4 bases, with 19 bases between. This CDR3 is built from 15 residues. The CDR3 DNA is TGCGCCAGCACTAATCAAATAGGGGGTGGCACTGAAGCTTTCTTT. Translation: CASTNQIGGGTEAFF.

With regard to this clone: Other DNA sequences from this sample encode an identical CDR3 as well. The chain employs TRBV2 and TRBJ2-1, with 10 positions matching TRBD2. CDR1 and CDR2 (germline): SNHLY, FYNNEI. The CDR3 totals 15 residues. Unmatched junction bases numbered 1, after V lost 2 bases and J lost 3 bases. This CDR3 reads CASSERTSGYNEQFF. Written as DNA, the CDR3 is TGTGCCAGCAGTGAACGGACTAGCGGCTACAATGAGCAGTTCTTC.

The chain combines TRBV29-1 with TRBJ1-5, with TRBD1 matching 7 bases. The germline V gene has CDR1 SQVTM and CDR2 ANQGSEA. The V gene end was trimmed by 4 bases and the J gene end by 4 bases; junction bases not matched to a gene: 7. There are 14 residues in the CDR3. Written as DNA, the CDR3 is TGCAGCGTTGGGGGGACAGACCCTAATCAGCCCCAGCATTTT. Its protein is CSVGGTDPNQPQHF.

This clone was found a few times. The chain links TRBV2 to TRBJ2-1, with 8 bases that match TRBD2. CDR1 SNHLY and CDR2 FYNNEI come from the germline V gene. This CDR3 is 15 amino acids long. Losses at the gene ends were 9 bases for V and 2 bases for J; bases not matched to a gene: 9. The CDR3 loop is CASRPGLGAYNEQFF. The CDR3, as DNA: TGTGCCAGTCGGCCGGGACTAGGGGCCTACAATGAGCAGTTCTTC.

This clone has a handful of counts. The CDR3 nucleotides read TGTGCCAGCAGTGACGCAGACAGGGGTACCCCTGGAGCTTTCTTT. It yields the protein CASSDADRGTPGAFF. This chain connects TRBV2 to TRBJ1-1, with TRBD1 matching 8 bases. Germline V lookup: CDR1 SNHLY, CDR2 FYNNEI. This CDR3 spans 15 amino acids. The junction had 13 bases not matched to a gene; V was cut back by 3 bases and J by 10 bases.

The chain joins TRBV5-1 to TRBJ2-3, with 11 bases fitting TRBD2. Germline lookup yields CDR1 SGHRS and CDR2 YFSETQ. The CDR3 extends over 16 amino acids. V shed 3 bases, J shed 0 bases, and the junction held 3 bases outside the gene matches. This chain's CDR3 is CASSSRTSGSTDTQYF. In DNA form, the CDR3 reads TGCGCCAGCAGCTCCCGGACTAGCGGGAGCACAGATACGCAGTATTTT.

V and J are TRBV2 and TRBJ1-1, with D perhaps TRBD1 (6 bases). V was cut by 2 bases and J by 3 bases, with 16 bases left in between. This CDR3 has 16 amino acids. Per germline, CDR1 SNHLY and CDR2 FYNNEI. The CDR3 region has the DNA TGTGCCAGCAGTGAATGGGGGGCGGGGCGCGACACTGAAGCTTTCTTT. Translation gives CASSEWGAGRDTEAFF.

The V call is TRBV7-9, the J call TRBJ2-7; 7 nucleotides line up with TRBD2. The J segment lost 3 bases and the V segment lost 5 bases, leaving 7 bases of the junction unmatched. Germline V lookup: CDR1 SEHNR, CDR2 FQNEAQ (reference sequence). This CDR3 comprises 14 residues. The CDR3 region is CASSRGLHYYEQYF. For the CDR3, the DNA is TGTGCCAGCAGCCGGGGACTACACTACTACGAGCAGTACTTC.

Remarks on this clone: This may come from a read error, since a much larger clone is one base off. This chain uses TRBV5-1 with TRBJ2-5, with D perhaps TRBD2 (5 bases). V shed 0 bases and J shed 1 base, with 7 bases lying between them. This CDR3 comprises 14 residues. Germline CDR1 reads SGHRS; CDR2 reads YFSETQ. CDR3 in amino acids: CASSLDSGQETQYF. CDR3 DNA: TGCGCCAGCAGCTTGGACAGCGGCCAAGAGACCCAGTACTTC.

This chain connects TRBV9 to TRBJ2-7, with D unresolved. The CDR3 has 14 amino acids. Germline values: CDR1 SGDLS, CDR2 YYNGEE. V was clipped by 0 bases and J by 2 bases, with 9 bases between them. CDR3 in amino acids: CASSVDWRTYEQYF. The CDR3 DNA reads TGTGCCAGCAGCGTAGACTGGCGAACCTACGAGCAGTACTTC.

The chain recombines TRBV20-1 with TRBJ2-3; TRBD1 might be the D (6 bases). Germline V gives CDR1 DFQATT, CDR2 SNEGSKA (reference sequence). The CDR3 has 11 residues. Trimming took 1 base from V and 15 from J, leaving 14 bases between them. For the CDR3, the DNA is TGCAGTGCTAGAGGTTTCGCCAGGGGTTATTTT. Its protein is CSARGFARGYF.

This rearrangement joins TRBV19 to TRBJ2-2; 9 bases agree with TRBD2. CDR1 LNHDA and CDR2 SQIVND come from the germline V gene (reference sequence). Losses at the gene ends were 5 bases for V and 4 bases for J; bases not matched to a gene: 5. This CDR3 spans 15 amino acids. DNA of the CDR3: TGTGCCAGTAGTTCACTAGCGGGCTTCACCGGGGAGCTGTTTTTT. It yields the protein CASSSLAGFTGELFF. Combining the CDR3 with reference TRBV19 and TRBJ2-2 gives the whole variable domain DGGITQSPKYLFRKEGQNVTLSCEQNLNHDAMYWYRQDPGQGLRLIYYSQIVNDFQKGDIAEGYSVSREKKESFPLTVTSAQKNPTAFYLCASSSLAGFTGELFFGEGSRLTVL.

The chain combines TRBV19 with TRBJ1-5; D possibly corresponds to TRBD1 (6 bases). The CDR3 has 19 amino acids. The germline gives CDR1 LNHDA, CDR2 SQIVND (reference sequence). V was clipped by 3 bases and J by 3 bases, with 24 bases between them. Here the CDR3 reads CASSIGPIRGTNANQPQHF. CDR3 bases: TGTGCCAGTAGTATTGGCCCTATTAGGGGGACGAACGCCAATCAGCCCCAGCATTTT.

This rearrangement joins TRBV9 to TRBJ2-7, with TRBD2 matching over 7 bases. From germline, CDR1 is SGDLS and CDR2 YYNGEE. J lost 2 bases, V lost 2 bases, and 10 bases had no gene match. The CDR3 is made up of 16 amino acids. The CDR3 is CASSVGLAATPYEQYF. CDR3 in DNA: TGTGCCAGCAGCGTTGGGCTAGCGGCTACCCCCTACGAGCAGTACTTC.

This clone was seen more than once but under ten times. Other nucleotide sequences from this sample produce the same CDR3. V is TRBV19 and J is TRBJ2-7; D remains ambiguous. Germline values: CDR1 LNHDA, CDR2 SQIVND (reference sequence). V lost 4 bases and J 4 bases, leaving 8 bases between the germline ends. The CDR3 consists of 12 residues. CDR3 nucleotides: TGTGCCAGTAGTACTTCCTCTTACGAGCAGTACTTC. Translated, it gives CASSTSSYEQYF.

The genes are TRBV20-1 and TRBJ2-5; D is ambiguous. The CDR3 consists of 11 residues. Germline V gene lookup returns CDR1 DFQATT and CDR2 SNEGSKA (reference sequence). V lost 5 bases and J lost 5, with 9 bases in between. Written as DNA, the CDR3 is TGCAGTGCTCTCGTGGGGGAGACCCAGTACTTC. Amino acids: CSALVGETQYF.

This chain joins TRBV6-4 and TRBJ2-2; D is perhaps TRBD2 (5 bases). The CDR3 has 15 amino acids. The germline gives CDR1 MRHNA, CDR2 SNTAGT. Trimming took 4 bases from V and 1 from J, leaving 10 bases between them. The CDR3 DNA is TGTGCCAGCAGTGCCGACTACCTGAACACCGGGGAGCTGTTTTTT. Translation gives CASSADYLNTGELFF.

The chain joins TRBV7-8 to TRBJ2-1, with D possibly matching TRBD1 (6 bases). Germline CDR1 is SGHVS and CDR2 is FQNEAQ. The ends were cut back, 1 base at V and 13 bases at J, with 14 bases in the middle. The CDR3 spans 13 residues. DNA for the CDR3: TGTGCCAGCAGCTTAGACACAGGGTCAGGACAGTTCTTC. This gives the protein CASSLDTGSGQFF.

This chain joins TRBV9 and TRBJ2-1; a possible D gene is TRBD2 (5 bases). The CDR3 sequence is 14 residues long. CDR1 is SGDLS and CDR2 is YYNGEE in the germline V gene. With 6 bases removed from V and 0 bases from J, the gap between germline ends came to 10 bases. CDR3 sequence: CASNNGDSYNEQFF. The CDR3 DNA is TGTGCCAGCAATAACGGGGACTCCTACAATGAGCAGTTCTTC.